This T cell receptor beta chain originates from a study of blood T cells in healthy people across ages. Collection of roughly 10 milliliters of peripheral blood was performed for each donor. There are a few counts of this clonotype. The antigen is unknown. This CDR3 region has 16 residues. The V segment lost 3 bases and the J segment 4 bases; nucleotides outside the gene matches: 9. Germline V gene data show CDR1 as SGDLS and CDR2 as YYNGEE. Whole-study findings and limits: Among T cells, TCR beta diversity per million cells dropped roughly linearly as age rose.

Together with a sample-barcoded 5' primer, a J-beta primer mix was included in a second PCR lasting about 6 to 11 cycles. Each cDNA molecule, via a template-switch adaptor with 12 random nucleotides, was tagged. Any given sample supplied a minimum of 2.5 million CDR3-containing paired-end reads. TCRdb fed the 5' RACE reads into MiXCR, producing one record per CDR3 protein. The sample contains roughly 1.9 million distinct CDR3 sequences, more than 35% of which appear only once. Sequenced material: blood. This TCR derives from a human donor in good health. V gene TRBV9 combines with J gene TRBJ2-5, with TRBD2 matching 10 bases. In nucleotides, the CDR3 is TGTGCCAGCAGCGGGTCTAGCGGGGGCCCCGGAGAGACCCAGTACTTC. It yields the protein CASSGSSGGPGETQYF.